This T cell receptor beta chain was sequenced for a study of blood T cell repertoires in COVID-19. CDR3 length equals 14 residues. Losses at the gene ends were 4 bases for V and 0 bases for J; bases not matched to a gene: 2. CDR1 is MNHEY, CDR2 SVGAGI, per germline. Here immunoSEQ multiplex PCR was the method, and the copy in TCRdb shows in-frame clones only, minus some. Altogether some 120,000 clones are present, around 85% being singletons, with the ten largest covering roughly 4.5%. V is TRBV6-5 and J is TRBJ1-1; 7 nucleotides line up with TRBD1. Source material: peripheral blood. This TCR derives from a human donor in a cohort sampled during active COVID-19. The CDR3 DNA reads TGTGCCAGCAGTTGGGACAGCGTGAACACTGAAGCTTTCTTT. This gives the protein CASSWDSVNTEAFF.